A selection of T cell receptor beta chains follows, all from one sample in a study of control samples from healthy donors and cancer patients. Sequencing was performed with immunoSEQ multiplex PCR; in TCRdb, only in-frame clones are kept and a portion is missing. The sample contains tens of thousands of clones, just over 90% of which appear only once. The source material was PBMCs. The origin of the receptors is a man aged 25 to 40 with colorectal cancer. CDR3s include the opening cysteine and the closing phenylalanine or tryptophan. The listing skips clone size in some rows; elsewhere it reads once, few, many or a size class.

TRBV7-2,TRBJ1-2,.,CASSLGGTGSGGYTF
TRBV14,TRBJ2-1,.,CASSAQGAYNEQFF
TRBV30,TRBJ2-1,.,CAWARGVNNEQFF
TRBV27,TRBJ1-5,.,CASSLSRSNQPQHF
TRBV29-1,TRBJ2-3,.,CSVLPGLITDTQYF
TRBV7-9,TRBJ2-1,.,CASSLSYGVSYNEQFF
TRBV6-2/TRBV6-3,TRBJ1-5,.,CASSYSKQGNQPQHF
TRBV7-9,TRBJ2-2,medium-sized,CASSPPTGFVGGELFF
TRBV7-2,TRBJ1-4,.,CASREGRVANEKLFF
TRBV7-9,TRBJ2-4,.,CASSFSAGDLAKNIQYF
TRBV12-5,TRBJ1-1,.,CASGLERQTQNTEAFF
TRBV7-2,TRBJ2-5,.,CASSLGQGQETQYF
TRBV12-5,TRBJ1-1,.,CASGLGVVEGVGEAFF
TRBV7-6,TRBJ2-2,once,CASSLVGRVNTGELFF
TRBV20-1,TRBJ2-1,.,CSASPQGSHEQFF
TRBV4-1,TRBJ1-4,few,CASSPLPSSTNEKLFF
TRBV6-6,TRBJ1-5,.,CASSVRGQPQHF
TRBV5-6,TRBJ1-6,once,CASSSPGATGNSPLHF
TRBV5-6,TRBJ2-1,.,CASSLVVAAANEQFF
TRBV29-1,TRBJ2-7,.,CSVQGFSYEQYF
TRBV7-8,TRBJ2-1,.,CASSFRLGKQGPPSRFF
TRBV11-3,TRBJ2-2,.,CASSPVIGGELFF
TRBV7-6,TRBJ2-7,.,CASSLDSRASYEQYF
TRBV2,TRBJ2-3,.,CASRSEGFTDTQYF
TRBV19,TRBJ2-7,once,CASSILGGGREQYF
TRBV5-1,TRBJ2-5,.,CASSDSQGFQETQYF
TRBV10-3,TRBJ2-2,.,CAISRQGAITGELFF
TRBV3-1/TRBV3-2,TRBJ2-7,.,CASSQDASGAKTYYEQYF
TRBV7-2,TRBJ1-1,.,CASSFVEELNTEAFF
TRBV19,TRBJ1-6,.,CASSTSPGGVGSPLHF
TRBV7-6,TRBJ1-1,.,CASSLTGETFF
TRBV7-2,TRBJ2-1,.,CASSRVGGAHANEQFF
TRBV19,TRBJ1-6,.,CASSIIGQGRMNNSPLHF
TRBV7-8,TRBJ1-1,.,CASSPGLGNTEAFF
TRBV4-1,TRBJ2-3,.,CASSQTSAGVVRAQYF
TRBV5-6,TRBJ2-1,.,CASSLYRVSYNEQFF
TRBV27,TRBJ2-2,few,CASSFEGHHGELFF
TRBV11-2,TRBJ2-5,.,CASSFSGTVEETQYF
TRBV3-1/TRBV3-2,TRBJ1-2,.,CASSQDPTVTSNYGYTF
TRBV6-5,TRBJ2-2,.,CASSPRQGWIGELFF
TRBV10-3,TRBJ2-2,.,CAIRQGASGELFF
TRBV14,TRBJ1-5,.,CASSPYSGVKNQPQHF
TRBV24-1,TRBJ2-5,.,CATSDFGGRETQYF
TRBV29-1,TRBJ1-1,.,CSGGEGSEAFF
TRBV24-1,TRBJ1-2,.,CATSDPTGGFGYTF
TRBV7-9,TRBJ1-2,.,CASSLAFREGYTF
TRBV30,TRBJ1-5,.,CAWSKDRVNQPQHF
TRBV29-1,TRBJ2-2,.,CSVVGAGESTGELFF
TRBV30,TRBJ1-1,.,CAWSARQFGEAFF
TRBV23-1,TRBJ2-7,once,CASSQGGPVIYEQYF
TRBV5-4,TRBJ2-3,.,CASSLGGPSTDTQYF